The 15 T cell receptor beta chains presented below share a single source sample, sequenced in a study of shared clonotypes between healthy human individuals. Sequenced by immunoSEQ multiplex PCR; TCRdb stores in-frame clones only, minus some. The sample includes a few hundred thousand clones, about 74% of them seen just once. The source material was memory CD4+ T cells sorted from blood. Subset specified: CD45RA-negative fraction. All receptors derive from a man under 40 in good health.

CDR3 sequence reads: CASSSQGGSGQYF. The CDR3 coding sequence is TGTGCCAGCAGCTCCCAAGGAGGGTCAGGGCAGTACTTC. The genes are TRBV7-9 and TRBJ2-7, with D possibly matching TRBD2 (6 bases). There are 13 residues in the CDR3. Germline V lookup: CDR1 SEHNR, CDR2 FQNEAQ (reference sequence). V was shortened by 4 bases and J by 9 bases, with 16 bases between the two germline ends.

The chain carries TRBV7-6 and TRBJ2-2; no reliable D call. The CDR3 contains 16 residues. CDR1 is SGHVS, CDR2 FNYEAQ, per germline. The V end lost 5 bases, the J end lost 0 bases, and 13 bases lay between the germline ends. Written as DNA, the CDR3 is TGTGCCAGCAGCCCTGGCTTAAACCCGAACACCGGGGAGCTGTTTTTT. This gives the protein CASSPGLNPNTGELFF.

The chain has TRBV5-8 and TRBJ2-2; possibly TRBD2 for D (6 bases). The CDR3 has 20 amino acids. Germline-derived CDR1 and CDR2 are SGHTS and YDEGEE. Trimming left V 0 bases short and J 6 bases short, with 27 bases between. CDR3 sequence (DNA): TGTGCCAGCAGCTTGGAACCTTTGGGATTGGGGAGGCCACGGTCCGGGGAGCTGTTTTTT. It translates to CASSLEPLGLGRPRSGELFF.

This chain joins TRBV2 and TRBJ1-3, with unresolved D. This CDR3 comprises 12 residues. V was shortened by 7 bases and J by 3 bases, with 7 bases between the two germline ends. The germline V gene has CDR1 SNHLY and CDR2 FYNNEI. The CDR3 sequence is CASIGLGNTIYF. The CDR3 bases are TGTGCCAGCATCGGACTTGGAAACACCATATATTTT.

The V and J genes are TRBV7-6 and TRBJ2-1; no reliable D call. CDR1 and CDR2 (germline): SGHVS, FNYEAQ. The CDR3 is made up of 14 amino acids. V was clipped by 4 bases and J by 3 bases, with 10 bases between them. The CDR3 DNA follows: TGTGCCAGCAGCTCCCTGAAGGGCTACAATGAGCAGTTCTTC. Translation: CASSSLKGYNEQFF.

In the case of this clone: With a much larger clone just one base away, this may be a read error. The chain carries TRBV5-6 and TRBJ2-1; 8 bases map to TRBD2. CDR3 length: 15 residues. Germline loops: CDR1 SGHDT, CDR2 YYEEEE. V shed 2 bases and J 5 bases; nucleotides not matched to a gene: 6. CDR3 residues: CASSLWTSRNNEQFF. Written as DNA, the CDR3 is TGTGCCAGCAGCTTATGGACTAGCCGAAACAATGAGCAGTTCTTC.

For this clone: This likely came from a read error, as a far larger clone is one base away. V gene TRBV9 combines with J gene TRBJ1-2, with D uncertain. V was shortened by 0 bases and J by 6 bases, with 15 bases between the two germline ends. The CDR3 runs 15 residues. The germline V gene encodes CDR1 SGDLS and CDR2 YYNGEE. The CDR3 DNA is TGTGCCAGCAGCGTAGCTTTATGGGGATTAAATGGCTACACCTTC. This encodes CASSVALWGLNGYTF.

The chain carries TRBV27 and TRBJ1-5; D is unresolved. Trimming cost V 6 bases and J 5 bases, with 14 bases left between them. The CDR3 sequence is 14 residues long. Per germline, CDR1 MNHEY and CDR2 SMNVEV (reference sequence). CDR3: CASSHEGAYQPQHF. The CDR3 DNA follows: TGTGCCAGCAGCCATGAGGGAGCGTATCAGCCCCAGCATTTT.

A few counts support this clone. The chain combines TRBV2 with TRBJ2-7; TRBD1 agrees at 8 bases. The length of the CDR3 is 17 residues. Germline V gives CDR1 SNHLY, CDR2 FYNNEI. V shed 0 bases and J 3 bases; nucleotides not matched to a gene: 10. Here the CDR3 reads CASSEALPARGLYEQYF. In DNA form, the CDR3 reads TGTGCCAGCAGTGAAGCGCTCCCCGCCAGGGGGCTCTACGAGCAGTACTTC.

This clone was seen only a few times. The V and J genes are TRBV7-2 and TRBJ2-3; D is uncertain. The V and J ends lost 5 bases and 4 bases respectively, with 10 bases between them. Germline CDR1 and CDR2: SGHTA and FQGNSA. This CDR3 contains 13 residues. The CDR3 sequence is CASSPPGADTQYF. For the CDR3, the DNA is TGTGCCAGCAGCCCACCTGGGGCAGATACGCAGTATTTT.

The rearrangement links TRBV10-1 to TRBJ1-4; D not certain. Germline V CDR1 and CDR2: WNHNN, SYGVQD (reference sequence). The V end was cut by 3 bases, the J end by 0 bases, with 23 bases between. The CDR3 has 20 amino acids. The CDR3 bases are TGCGCCAGCAGTGACGAGCGGCAAAACACTTATAAAGCAACTAATGAAAAACTGTTTTTT. It translates to CASSDERQNTYKATNEKLFF.

The V and J genes are TRBV6-6 and TRBJ2-1; D is uncertain. CDR1 is MNHNY, CDR2 SVGAGI, per germline (reference sequence). Deletions cut 5 bases from V and 10 bases from J, with 9 bases between. The CDR3 length is 11 residues. The CDR3 loop reads CASSLLGEQFF. CDR3 DNA sequence: TGTGCCAGCAGTCTCTTAGGGGAGCAGTTCTTC.

The V gene is TRBV5-1, the J gene TRBJ2-7, with 10 bases matching TRBD1. The CDR3 is 16 amino acids. The V segment lost 4 bases and the J segment 4 bases; nucleotides outside the gene matches: 11. Germline CDR1 and CDR2: SGHRS and YFSETQ. This CDR3 is CASSVQPGQGSYEQYF. As DNA, the CDR3 is TGCGCCAGCAGCGTACAACCGGGACAGGGGAGTTACGAGCAGTACTTC. The full variable domain, rest sourced from reference TRBV5-1 and TRBJ2-7, is KAGVTQTPRYLIKTRGQQVTLSCSPISGHRSVSWYQQTPGQGLQFLFEYFSETQRNKGNFPGRFSGRQFSNSRSEMNVSTLELGDSALYLCASSVQPGQGSYEQYFGPGTRLTVT.

The chain employs TRBV2 and TRBJ2-6, with D unclear. The CDR3 runs 12 residues. The ends were cut back, 7 bases at V and 7 bases at J, with 8 bases in the middle. In germline, CDR1 is SNHLY, CDR2 FYNNEI. CDR3 sequence (DNA): TGTGCCAGCACCGCAGGCGCCAACGTCCTGACTTTC. Amino acids: CASTAGANVLTF.

This clone was detected ten times or more. J is TRBJ2-3 and V is TRBV19; tentative D call: TRBD2 (5 bases). V was shortened by 10 bases and J by 5 bases, with 22 bases between the two germline ends. CDR1 is LNHDA and CDR2 is SQIVND in the germline V gene (reference sequence). This CDR3 is 15 amino acids long. The CDR3 DNA reads as TGTGCCACTAGCACTCCGGGCCACAGCGGAGATACGCAGTATTTT. Encoded protein: CATSTPGHSGDTQYF.